This TCR beta chain derives from a study of cytomegalovirus exposure and HLA in healthy donors. In the study overall: From about 200 million T cells, an earlier analysis saw roughly 100 million unique TCR beta sequences.

Study conclusions and caveats: Per a prior analysis, the majority of TCR beta V segments were productive roughly 87% or roughly 30% of the time.

Primers: 60 Vbeta forward and 13 Jbeta reverse. Generated by immunoSEQ multiplex PCR, the TCRdb table keeps only in-frame clones and is missing some. The sample totals approximately 120,000 clones. The CDR3 contains 16 residues. From germline, CDR1 is MDHEN and CDR2 SYDVKM. V was pared by 3 bases and J by 2 bases, with 4 bases of the junction left unmatched. Comment on this clone: The antigen remains unidentified.

The gene calls are TRBV28 and TRBJ2-6, with 7 bases matching TRBD1. The sample taken for sequencing was PBMCs. The receptor was isolated from a man aged 18 to 35 in good health and CMV-seronegative. The CDR3 loop is CASSLVGGAGANVLTF. CDR3 nucleotide sequence: TGTGCCAGCAGTTTGGTAGGGGGCGCTGGGGCCAACGTCCTGACTTTC. The full variable domain, with the rest looked up from reference TRBV28 and TRBJ2-6, is DVKVTQSSRYLVKRTGEKVFLECVQDMDHENMFWYRQDPGLGLRLIYFSYDVKMKEKGDIPEGYSVSREKKERFSLILESASTNQTSMYLCASSLVGGAGANVLTFGAGSRLTVL.